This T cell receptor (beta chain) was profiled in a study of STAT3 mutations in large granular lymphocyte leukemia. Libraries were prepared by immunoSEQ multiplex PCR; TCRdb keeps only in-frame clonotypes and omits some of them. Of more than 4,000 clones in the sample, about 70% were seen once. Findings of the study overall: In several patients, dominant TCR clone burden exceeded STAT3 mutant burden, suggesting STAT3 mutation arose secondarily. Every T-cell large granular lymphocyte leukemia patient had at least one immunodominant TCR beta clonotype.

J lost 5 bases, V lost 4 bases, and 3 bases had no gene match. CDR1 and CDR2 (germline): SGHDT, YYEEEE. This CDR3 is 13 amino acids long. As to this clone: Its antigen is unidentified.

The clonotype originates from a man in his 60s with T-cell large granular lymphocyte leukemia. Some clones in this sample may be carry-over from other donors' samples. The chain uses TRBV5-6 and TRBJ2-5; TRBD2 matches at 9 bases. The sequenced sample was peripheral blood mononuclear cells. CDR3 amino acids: CASSTGTSETQYF. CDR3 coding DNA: TGTGCCAGCAGCACCGGGACTAGCGAGACCCAGTACTTC.